A single sample gave rise to the 21 T cell receptor beta chains below, sequenced in a study of cytomegalovirus exposure and HLA in healthy donors. Clones were sequenced by immunoSEQ multiplex PCR, and TCRdb holds only the in-frame ones, with some missing. This table has roughly 150,000 clones, more than 85% appearing once. The sequencing sample was made of PBMCs. The origin of the receptors is a man in his late teens or twenties in good health and CMV-seronegative.

V and J are TRBV10-3 and TRBJ2-1; 7 nucleotides match TRBD2. V lost 6 bases, J lost 7 bases, and 12 bases stayed unmatched. This CDR3 comprises 15 residues. CDR1 and CDR2 (germline): ENHRY, SYGVKD. CDR3 in amino acids: CAISPAGRERNEQFF. CDR3 in DNA: TGTGCCATCAGCCCCGCAGGGCGGGAGAGAAATGAGCAGTTCTTC.

This clone was seen once. The chain combines TRBV15 with TRBJ2-1; possibly TRBD1 for D (7 bases). Looked up from germline, CDR1 is LNHNV and CDR2 is YYDKDF (reference sequence). The CDR3 extends over 15 amino acids. Trimming took 1 base from V and 7 from J, leaving 14 bases between them. CDR3 DNA: TGTGCCACCAGCAGAGGGGGGGACAGCTGGAATGAGCAGTTCTTC. Protein product: CATSRGGDSWNEQFF.

The V and J genes are TRBV6-6 and TRBJ1-2; maybe TRBD1 (5 bases). The CDR3 covers 13 residues. The germline V gene encodes CDR1 MNHNY and CDR2 SVGAGI (reference sequence). Trimming cost V 2 bases and J 7 bases, with 11 bases left between them. The CDR3 is CASSYVGDSGYTF. CDR3 in DNA: TGTGCCAGCAGTTACGTAGGGGACTCTGGCTACACCTTC.

The chain employs TRBV2 and TRBJ1-6, with 7 bases aligning to TRBD1. Germline values: CDR1 SNHLY, CDR2 FYNNEI. V dropped 2 bases and J dropped 10; count of bases not matched to a gene: 5. The CDR3 has 14 amino acids. The CDR3 loop is CASSEKGGRSPLHF. In nucleotides, the CDR3 is TGTGCCAGCAGTGAAAAAGGGGGCCGGTCACCCCTCCACTTT.

The CDR3 sequence: CASSLDPSGRAFTDTQYF. Written as DNA, the CDR3 is TGTGCCAGCAGCTTAGATCCTAGCGGGAGGGCCTTCACAGATACGCAGTATTTT. The V and J genes are TRBV7-6 and TRBJ2-3; 12 bases map to TRBD2. CDR1 is SGHVS and CDR2 is FNYEAQ in the germline V gene. Unmatched junction bases numbered 7, after V lost 1 base and J lost 2 bases. The CDR3 length is 18 residues.

The gene calls are TRBV5-6 and TRBJ2-5, with 8 bases lining up with TRBD2. Trimming removed 4 bases from V and 2 bases from J; junction bases left unmatched: 10. CDR1 SGHDT and CDR2 YYEEEE come from the germline V gene. This CDR3 has 16 amino acids. The CDR3 DNA sequence: TGTGCCAGCAGCCCGGGACTAGGAGCGGCTCAAGAGACCCAGTACTTC. Translation gives CASSPGLGAAQETQYF.

The CDR3 region is CASSPTAGTSGTYNEQFF. CDR3 DNA sequence: TGTGCCAGCAGCCCAACCGCCGGGACTAGCGGGACCTACAATGAGCAGTTCTTC. The chain links TRBV7-9 to TRBJ2-1, with TRBD2 identical over 13 bases. The trim removed 5 bases at V and 2 bases at J, leaving 9 bases unmatched. Germline-derived CDR1 and CDR2 are SEHNR and FQNEAQ (reference sequence). The CDR3 runs 18 residues.

The J gene is TRBJ2-3, the V gene TRBV27; D not resolved. The V and J ends lost 6 bases and 1 base respectively, with 23 bases between them. The CDR3 extends over 18 amino acids. Germline V gives CDR1 MNHEY, CDR2 SMNVEV (reference sequence). The CDR3 reads CASSLSWAPGTRTDTQYF. The CDR3 DNA is TGTGCCAGCAGCCTGAGCTGGGCCCCAGGCACCCGCACAGATACGCAGTATTTT.

The genes are TRBV10-2 and TRBJ2-1; 7 positions match TRBD1. From germline, CDR1 is WSHSY and CDR2 SAAADI. Unmatched junction bases numbered 9, after V lost 8 bases and J lost 5 bases. This CDR3 region has 14 residues. The CDR3 spells CASRARGRDNEQFF. DNA for the CDR3: TGCGCCAGCCGGGCGAGGGGGCGCGACAATGAGCAGTTCTTC.

The chain has TRBV7-9 and TRBJ2-1; possibly TRBD2 for D (5 bases). Between the trimmed V and J ends, which lost 3 bases and 7 bases, there was a span of 10 bases. CDR3 length equals 13 residues. CDR1 SEHNR and CDR2 FQNEAQ come from the germline V gene (reference sequence). DNA for the CDR3: TGTGCCAGCAGCTTCCCTAGCCTTAATGAGCAGTTCTTC. Translating gives CASSFPSLNEQFF.

J is TRBJ2-7 and V is TRBV7-2; perhaps TRBD1 as D (6 bases). Trimming pared 5 bases from V and 2 bases from J, leaving 25 bases between. The germline V gene has CDR1 SGHTA and CDR2 FQGNSA. CDR3 length equals 18 residues. The CDR3 loop reads CASSLTQDRTPKPYEQYF. The DNA of the CDR3 is TGTGCCAGCAGCCTGACCCAGGACAGAACCCCGAAACCCTACGAGCAGTACTTC.

The chain couples TRBV5-4 to TRBJ2-2; D is undetermined. Germline assignment: CDR1 SGHNT and CDR2 YYREEE (reference sequence). There are 12 residues in the CDR3. V lost 3 bases and J 3 bases, leaving 3 bases between the germline ends. The chain's CDR3 is CASSSDTGELFF. CDR3 sequence (DNA): TGTGCCAGCAGCTCCGACACCGGGGAGCTGTTTTTT. The whole variable domain, filled in from reference TRBV5-4 and TRBJ2-2, reads ETGVTQSPTHLIKTRGQQVTLRCSSQSGHNTVSWYQQALGQGPQFIFQYYREEENGRGNFPPRFSGLQFPNYSSELNVNALELDDSALYLCASSSDTGELFFGEGSRLTVL.

The chain carries TRBV5-6 and TRBJ1-3; no firm D call. The germline V gene has CDR1 SGHDT and CDR2 YYEEEE. V was shortened by 0 bases and J by 0 bases, with 4 bases between the two germline ends. CDR3 length: 14 amino acids. The CDR3 DNA is TGTGCCAGCAGCTTGGACATCTCTGGAAACACCATATATTTT. The encoded protein is CASSLDISGNTIYF.

This chain links TRBV7-8 with TRBJ1-2, with TRBD1 identical over 10 bases. This CDR3 is built from 16 residues. The V gene end was trimmed by 5 bases and the J gene end by 4 bases; junction bases not matched to a gene: 10. Germline loops: CDR1 SGHVS, CDR2 FQNEAQ. The CDR3 sequence is CASSAVRDRGSYGYTF. The CDR3 DNA sequence: TGTGCCAGCAGCGCTGTCCGGGACAGGGGAAGCTATGGCTACACCTTC.

The genes are TRBV19 and TRBJ2-1; D may be TRBD1 (5 bases). This CDR3 is built from 13 residues. CDR1 LNHDA and CDR2 SQIVND come from the germline V gene (reference sequence). Trimming cost V 7 bases and J 8 bases, with 15 bases left between them. The CDR3 here is CASNGARGYEQFF. DNA for the CDR3: TGTGCCAGTAATGGTGCTAGGGGCTATGAGCAGTTCTTC.

The V and J genes are TRBV7-2 and TRBJ2-7; 11 positions agree with TRBD1. CDR3 length equals 16 residues. V lost 2 bases and J lost 3; bases outside the gene matches: 6. Looked up from germline, CDR1 is SGHTA and CDR2 is FQGNSA. CDR3 region: CASSLFEGQGVYEQYV. The CDR3 region has the DNA TGTGCCAGCAGCTTATTCGAGGGACAGGGGGTCTACGAGCAGTACGTC.

The chain employs TRBV7-2 and TRBJ2-7; 11 bases are shared with TRBD2. The CDR3 loop spans 16 amino acids. V shed 1 base and J 1 base; nucleotides not matched to a gene: 3. Germline-derived CDR1 and CDR2 are SGHTA and FQGNSA. In DNA form, the CDR3 reads TGTGCCAGCAGCTTAGACGGGACTAGCGGTTCCTACGAGCAGTACGTC. It is translated as CASSLDGTSGSYEQYV.

The rearrangement joins TRBV7-2 to TRBJ2-3, with 9 bases lining up with TRBD2. CDR3 length equals 15 residues. With 6 bases clipped from V and 2 bases from J, the junction kept 6 bases outside the gene matches. Germline V lookup: CDR1 SGHTA, CDR2 FQGNSA. Written as DNA, the CDR3 is TGTGCCAGCAGACCTAGCGGGACCTTCACAGATACGCAGTATTTT. Its protein is CASRPSGTFTDTQYF.

This chain uses TRBV30 with TRBJ1-1, with D possibly TRBD1 on 6 matching bases. This CDR3 contains 13 residues. Trimming shortened V by 3 bases and J by 3 bases, and 11 bases separated the two germline ends. Germline CDR1 reads GTSNPN; CDR2 reads SVGIG (reference sequence). The CDR3 sequence: CAWSPRQDTEAFF. In nucleotides, the CDR3 is TGTGCCTGGAGCCCTAGACAGGACACTGAAGCTTTCTTT.

The chain links TRBV5-1 to TRBJ1-1; TRBD1 matches at 7 bases. Germline values: CDR1 SGHRS, CDR2 YFSETQ. The V and J ends lost 0 bases and 8 bases, in that order; junction bases with no gene match: 13. The CDR3 extends over 16 amino acids. The CDR3 region has the DNA TGCGCCAGCAGCTTGGCCGAGGGGGCCGGTATAGGCGAAGCTTTCTTT. Protein sequence: CASSLAEGAGIGEAFF.

The V gene is TRBV2, the J gene TRBJ2-7; 9 bases map to TRBD1. CDR1 is SNHLY and CDR2 is FYNNEI in the germline V gene. This CDR3 contains 14 residues. The V segment lost 5 bases and the J segment 4 bases; nucleotides outside the gene matches: 6. The CDR3 coding sequence is TGTGCCAGCAGTAGGGACAGGGAGGTGTACGAGCAGTACGTC. This codes for CASSRDREVYEQYV.